This T cell receptor beta chain is drawn from a study of shared clonotypes between healthy human individuals. Background on the study: Per donor, CD8 memory used one plate, CD8 naive used two, CD4 memory used three and CD4 naive used three.

Libraries were prepared by immunoSEQ multiplex PCR; TCRdb keeps only in-frame clonotypes and omits some of them. Seen here are 600,000 to 750,000 clones, 72% observed once, and the top ten hold less than 2%. From germline, CDR1 is SQVTM and CDR2 ANQGSEA. V lost 5 bases and J lost 4; bases outside the gene matches: 9. This CDR3 is built from 17 residues. The rearrangement joins TRBV29-1 to TRBJ2-6, with 12 nucleotides matching TRBD1. The sample comprised memory CD4+ T cells sorted from blood. The subset denotes: CD45RA-negative fraction. The TCR comes from a woman between 25 and 40 years old in good health. CDR3 residues: CSVWEGQGAFGANVLTF. In DNA form, the CDR3 reads TGCAGCGTTTGGGAGGGACAGGGGGCGTTCGGGGCCAACGTCCTGACTTTC.